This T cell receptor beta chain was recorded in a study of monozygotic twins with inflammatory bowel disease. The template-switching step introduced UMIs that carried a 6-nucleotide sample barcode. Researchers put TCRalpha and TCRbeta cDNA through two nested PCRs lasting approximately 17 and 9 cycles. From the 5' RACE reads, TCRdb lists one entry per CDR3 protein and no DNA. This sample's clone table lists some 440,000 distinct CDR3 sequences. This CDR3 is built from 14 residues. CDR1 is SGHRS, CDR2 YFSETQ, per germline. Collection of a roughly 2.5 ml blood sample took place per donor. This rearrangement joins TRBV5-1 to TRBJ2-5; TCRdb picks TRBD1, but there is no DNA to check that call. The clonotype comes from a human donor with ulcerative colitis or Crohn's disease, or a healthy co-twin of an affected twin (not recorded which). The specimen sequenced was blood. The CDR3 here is CASSLYGTEETQYF.